The 15 T cell receptor beta chains reported below all come from one sample, sequenced in a study of T cell clones after liver transplantation. Assay used: immunoSEQ multiplex PCR; TCRdb lists only in-frame clones, some missing. The sample has tens of thousands of clones; about four fifths are singletons. The specimen comprised CD4+ T cells from blood, sampled 12 months after liver transplant. These receptors came from a human patient who received a liver transplant. Among the T cells, some may be from the graft donor.

CDR3 sequence (DNA): TGCAGTGTGGACAGGCACTACGAGCAGTACTTC. Amino acids: CSVDRHYEQYF. The chain joins TRBV20-1 to TRBJ2-7; 7 bases map to TRBD1. The ends lost 7 bases at V and 3 bases at J; junction bases unmatched: 3. Per germline, CDR1 DFQATT and CDR2 SNEGSKA (reference sequence). The CDR3 loop spans 11 amino acids.

The rearrangement uses TRBV18 and TRBJ2-3, with D perhaps TRBD1 (5 bases). The CDR3 runs 15 residues. Germline CDR1 KGHSH, CDR2 LQKENI. V was clipped by 4 bases and J by 0 bases, with 11 bases between them. The CDR3 coding sequence is TGTGCCAGCTCACGAGAAGGGGCTAGCACAGATACGCAGTATTTT. This translates into CASSREGASTDTQYF.

In this sample, this clone turned up once. The chain couples TRBV28 to TRBJ2-7, with 9 bases that match TRBD1. Germline CDR1 and CDR2: MDHEN and SYDVKM. The CDR3 is made up of 16 amino acids. V shed 4 bases, J shed 0 bases, and the junction held 7 bases outside the gene matches. In DNA, the CDR3 is TGTGCCAGCAGTTCAGCACCGGGACAGGGCTCCTACGAGCAGTACTTC. Its translation is CASSSAPGQGSYEQYF.

J is TRBJ1-3 and V is TRBV6-1; D unclear. Germline V gene lookup returns CDR1 MNHNS and CDR2 SASEGT. Trimming cost V 6 bases and J 2 bases, with 14 bases left between them. This CDR3 has 15 residues. For the CDR3, the DNA is TGTGCCAGCAGCGCTGTAGGAGGAACTGGAAACACCATATATTTT. It encodes CASSAVGGTGNTIYF.

Regarding this clone: The same CDR3 also results from other DNA sequences found in this sample. CDR3 loop: CASSLSGVTEAFF. In DNA, the CDR3 is TGTGCCAGCAGTTTATCTGGGGTCACTGAAGCTTTCTTT. The gene calls are TRBV28 and TRBJ1-1; no clear D gene. This CDR3 has 13 residues. V was cut by 1 base and J by 4 bases, with 7 bases left in between. Looked up from germline, CDR1 is MDHEN and CDR2 is SYDVKM.

This clone was recorded only once. The J gene is TRBJ1-1, the V gene TRBV19, with no clear D. Trimming removed 5 bases from V and 1 base from J, with 8 bases in between. The germline CDR1 and CDR2 sequences are LNHDA and SQIVND (reference sequence). The CDR3 is made up of 13 amino acids. CDR3: CASSRQRNTEAFF. The CDR3 DNA reads TGTGCCAGTAGTCGTCAAAGGAACACTGAAGCTTTCTTT.

V gene TRBV12-5 combines with J gene TRBJ2-3; D remains ambiguous. This CDR3 has 11 residues. CDR1 and CDR2 from the germline V gene are LGHNT and FRNRAP. With 4 bases removed from V and 2 bases from J, the gap between germline ends came to 1 base. CDR3 coding DNA: TGTGCTAGTGGTTCCACAGATACGCAGTATTTT. It specifies CASGSTDTQYF. Full variable domain (remainder filled in from reference TRBV12-5 and TRBJ2-3): DARVTQTPRHKVTEMGQEVTMRCQPILGHNTVFWYRQTMMQGLELLAYFRNRAPLDDSGMPKDRFSAEMPDATLATLKIQPSEPRDSAVYFCASGSTDTQYFGPGTRLTVL.

The chain is built from TRBV27 and TRBJ2-1; TRBD2 agrees at 8 bases. This CDR3 has 15 residues. In germline, CDR1 is MNHEY, CDR2 SMNVEV (reference sequence). Germline trimming cut 3 bases from V and 3 bases from J; bases unmatched to any gene: 4. The CDR3 reads CASSFRGGNYNEQFF. For the CDR3, the DNA is TGTGCCAGCAGTTTTCGGGGGGGAAACTACAATGAGCAGTTCTTC.

The chain uses TRBV29-1 and TRBJ1-3; D is uncertain. Germline V CDR1 and CDR2: SQVTM, ANQGSEA. The CDR3 totals 15 residues. Deletions cut 0 bases from V and 0 bases from J, with 9 bases between. This chain's CDR3 is CSVEESGFSGNTIYF. The CDR3 coding sequence is TGCAGCGTTGAAGAGTCCGGCTTCTCTGGAAACACCATATATTTT.

The chain links TRBV30 to TRBJ2-4; D tentatively reads TRBD1 or TRBD2 (5 bases each). Germline CDR1 reads GTSNPN; CDR2 reads SVGIG (reference sequence). This CDR3 is 15 amino acids long. V was clipped by 5 bases and J by 0 bases, with 14 bases between them. CDR3 DNA: TGTGCCTGGGAGGGGTCTAGCCTAGCCAAAAACATTCAGTACTTC. Its translation is CAWEGSSLAKNIQYF.

CDR3 coding DNA: TGTGCCAGCAGCTCGTCCCACAGCTCCTACGAGCAGTACTTC. This sequence encodes CASSSSHSSYEQYF. The chain uses TRBV7-2 and TRBJ2-7; D is undetermined. This CDR3 comprises 14 residues. The V end was cut by 4 bases, the J end by 0 bases, with 10 bases between. Germline V gene data show CDR1 as SGHTA and CDR2 as FQGNSA.

The chain has TRBV9 and TRBJ2-3; no clear D gene. The CDR3 consists of 13 residues. The V gene's germline CDR1 is SGDLS and CDR2 YYNGEE. The V and J ends lost 0 bases and 4 bases respectively, with 6 bases between them. CDR3 DNA: TGTGCCAGCAGCGTAGGAAGCCCAGATACGCAGTATTTT. It codes for CASSVGSPDTQYF.

The chain is built from TRBV10-3 and TRBJ2-4; 8 bases line up with TRBD2. Unmatched junction bases numbered 18, after V lost 2 bases and J lost 3 bases. Germline V gene sequence: CDR1 ENHRY, CDR2 SYGVKD. The CDR3 length is 20 residues. In DNA, the CDR3 is TGTGCCATCAGTGAGGTGGTCGGCAGGGTGGCGGGAGGCGGCAAAAACATTCAGTACTTC. This translates into CAISEVVGRVAGGGKNIQYF.

The chain's CDR3 is CASSLREDYGYTF. The CDR3 DNA sequence: TGTGCCAGCAGTTTGAGGGAGGACTATGGCTACACCTTC. The V and J genes are TRBV27 and TRBJ1-2; D is uncertain. This CDR3 is 13 amino acids long. Between the trimmed V and J ends, which lost 3 bases and 3 bases, there was a span of 8 bases. From germline, CDR1 is MNHEY and CDR2 SMNVEV (reference sequence).

This sequence joins TRBV5-6 and TRBJ2-7, with D possibly TRBD2 on 6 matching bases. Germline V gene data show CDR1 as SGHDT and CDR2 as YYEEEE. Trimming shortened V by 4 bases and J by 3 bases, and 11 bases separated the two germline ends. The CDR3 runs to 13 residues. The CDR3 reads CASSRRGFYEQYF. In DNA form, the CDR3 reads TGTGCCAGCAGCCGGAGGGGTTTCTACGAGCAGTACTTC. The entire variable domain, with the rest obtained from reference TRBV5-6 and TRBJ2-7, is as follows: DAGVTQSPTHLIKTRGQQVTLRCSPKSGHDTVSWYQQALGQGPQFIFQYYEEEERQRGNFPDRFSGHQFPNYSSELNVNALLLGDSALYLCASSRRGFYEQYFGPGTRLTVT.